Below, 9 T cell receptor beta chains from the same sample are listed, as sequenced in a study of CXCR3-negative and CXCR3-positive naive CD8 T cells. TRB cDNA was prepared as libraries by UMI-labeled 5' RACE. TCRdb reprocessed the 5' RACE reads; each CDR3 protein has one entry and no DNA is given. The table gives around 50,000 distinct CDR3 sequences; the top ten clones make up under 2.5% of it. The sample taken for sequencing was naive CXCR3- CD8+ T cells from blood. As for subset: CD45RO-CCR7+CD27+CD95- naive CD8+ T cells lacking CXCR3 (TNR3-). Receptors were obtained from a human donor in good health. Some clones in this sample may be carry-over from other donors' samples.

The chain joins TRBV7-2 to TRBJ1-1. In germline, CDR1 is SGHTA, CDR2 FQGNSA. CDR3 size: 15 residues. The CDR3 spells CASSLEGAQNTEAFF.

The chain employs TRBV12-3 or TRBV12-4 and TRBJ2-1; the D call from TCRdb, TRBD2, cannot be confirmed without DNA. This CDR3 contains 15 residues. The CDR3 reads CASSFSTSGPNEQFF.

This chain connects TRBV20-1 to TRBJ2-3. Per germline, CDR1 DFQATT and CDR2 SNEGSKA (reference sequence). The CDR3 consists of 14 residues. The CDR3 reads CSASVRYRTDTQYF.

The chain couples TRBV28 to TRBJ1-1. Germline CDR1 and CDR2: MDHEN and SYDVKM. CDR3 length: 13 residues. The CDR3 reads CASSSGGDTEAFF.

This sequence joins TRBV28 and TRBJ2-7; TCRdb gives TRBD2 as the D gene, but with no DNA this cannot be confirmed. Germline values: CDR1 MDHEN, CDR2 SYDVKM. The CDR3 is made up of 16 amino acids. This chain's CDR3 is CASSFPSGVLSYEQYF.

The chain employs TRBV29-1 and TRBJ2-1. Germline V gene lookup returns CDR1 SQVTM and CDR2 ANQGSEA. This CDR3 is built from 16 residues. The CDR3: CSVEDASGSSYNEQFF.

The chain carries TRBV24-1 and TRBJ2-1; TCRdb returns TRBD2, unconfirmable since there is no DNA. Looked up from germline, CDR1 is KGHDR and CDR2 is SFDVKD. The CDR3 loop spans 12 amino acids. CDR3 sequence: CATLGLVGEQFF.

The chain links TRBV25-1 to TRBJ1-2; TCRdb designates TRBD1, a call that cannot be tested without DNA. Germline lookup yields CDR1 MGHDK and CDR2 SYGVNS. The CDR3 consists of 15 residues. The CDR3 spells CASSEYLDLSLGYTF.

The rearrangement links TRBV2 to TRBJ1-1. Germline V gene lookup returns CDR1 SNHLY and CDR2 FYNNEI. This CDR3 is 12 amino acids long. The CDR3 here is CAGEGVGTEAFF.